The entry below gives a single T cell receptor beta chain sequence along with its context. This sample was included in a study of Ad26.COV2.S vaccination and SARS-CoV-2 variants. Sequencing used immunoSEQ multiplex PCR; TCRdb keeps in-frame clones, though not all of them. This sample yields hundreds of thousands of clones, of which about 83% are seen a single time; about 7.4% belongs to the top ten. Described treatment: roughly 18 received Ad26.COV2.S at low or high dose, single or two shots; about five received placebo; per-sample allocation not given. On day 63 after the first injection, vaccine and placebo recipients gave samples. It was an adult aged 18-55 years in Boston who was the donor. V lost 1 base to trimming and J lost 7 bases, with 7 bases between them. The germline V gene has CDR1 MDHEN and CDR2 SYDVKM. There are 12 residues in the CDR3.

The source is a person between 18 and 65 years old who received the Ad26.COV2.S COVID-19 vaccine or a placebo. J is TRBJ1-2 and V is TRBV28, with D tentatively TRBD1 (5 bases). The source material was peripheral blood, sampled in a trial of Ad26.COV2.S vaccine versus placebo. CDR3 region: CASSLFQGGYTF. The CDR3 bases are TGTGCCAGCAGTTTATTTCAGGGTGGCTACACCTTC.